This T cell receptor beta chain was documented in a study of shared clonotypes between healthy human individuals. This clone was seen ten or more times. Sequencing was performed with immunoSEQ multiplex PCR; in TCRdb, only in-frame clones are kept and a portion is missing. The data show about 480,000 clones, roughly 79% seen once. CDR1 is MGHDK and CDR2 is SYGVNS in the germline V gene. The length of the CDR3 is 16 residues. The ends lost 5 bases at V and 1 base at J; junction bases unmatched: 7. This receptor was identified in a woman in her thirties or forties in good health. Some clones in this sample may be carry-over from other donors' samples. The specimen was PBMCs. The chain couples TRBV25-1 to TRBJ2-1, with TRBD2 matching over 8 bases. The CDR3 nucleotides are TGTGCCAGCAGTACCTCTAGCGGGCGTTCCTACAATGAGCAGTTCTTC. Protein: CASSTSSGRSYNEQFF.